This TCR beta chain was recovered during a study of cytomegalovirus exposure and HLA in healthy donors. The overall study: The 130 or so validation repertoires were reported in a later analysis to have been generated on the same platform as the approximately 700 first-cohort repertoires.

Remarks on this clone: Its target is not known.

CDR1 is ENHRY and CDR2 is SYGVKD in the germline V gene. The CDR3 is made up of 17 amino acids. V was cut by 0 bases and J by 0 bases, with 14 bases left in between. Method: immunoSEQ multiplex PCR; TCRdb's copy keeps in-frame clones and lacks some. The repertoire includes 120,000 or so clones, about 90% of them detected once, and less than 2% sits in the top ten. Broader study findings: The study designated some 180 TCR beta chains cytomegalovirus-associated. Many donors shared some public TCRs, even though most TCR sequences were rare.

The sequenced sample consisted of PBMCs. V usage is TRBV10-3 and J usage is TRBJ1-1; D not certain. The origin of this receptor is a woman younger than 35 in good health and CMV-seronegative. CDR3 in amino acids: CAISESMEGGMNTEAFF. CDR3 DNA: TGTGCCATCAGTGAGTCGATGGAGGGCGGGATGAACACTGAAGCTTTCTTT.